The 29 T cell receptor beta chains below were found in one sample sequenced in a study of T cell changes during pregnancy in multiple sclerosis. The assay was immunoSEQ multiplex PCR, and TCRdb's table has in-frame clones only and misses some. The sample yields about 52,000 clones, roughly 92% seen once. The material sequenced was CD4+ T cells from peripheral blood mononuclear cells, taken in the third trimester of pregnancy. The source is a female donor with multiple sclerosis, enrolled in a pregnancy study.

The rearrangement uses TRBV5-5 and TRBJ1-4; 8 bases map to TRBD1. V dropped 4 bases and J dropped 8; count of bases not matched to a gene: 7. Germline loops: CDR1 SGHKS, CDR2 YYEKEE (reference sequence). This CDR3 has 14 residues. In nucleotides, the CDR3 is TGTGCCAGCAGCCACGGACAGGGTTGGGAAAAACTGTTTTTT. This gives the protein CASSHGQGWEKLFF.

V is TRBV7-2 and J is TRBJ1-2, with TRBD1 as a possible D gene (5 bases). Per the germline V gene, CDR1 is SGHTA and CDR2 is FQGNSA. The V and J ends lost 1 base and 8 bases respectively, with 14 bases between them. CDR3 length: 14 residues. CDR3 nucleotide sequence: TGTGCCAGCAGCTTAGTTAGACAGTCAGAAGGCTACACCTTC. As protein: CASSLVRQSEGYTF. The full variable domain, its missing parts supplied by reference TRBV7-2 and TRBJ1-2, is GAGVSQSPSNKVTEKGKDVELRCDPISGHTALYWYRQSLGQGLEFLIYFQGNSAPDKSGLPSDRFSAERTGGSVSTLTIQRTQQEDSAVYLCASSLVRQSEGYTFGSGTRLTVV.

The chain combines TRBV6-1 with TRBJ2-1; 12 positions agree with TRBD2. This CDR3 is built from 13 residues. After removal of 9 bases from V and 10 bases from J, the junction contained 7 bases not matched to a gene. Germline V gives CDR1 MNHNS, CDR2 SASEGT. CDR3 DNA: TGTGCCAGTCGACTAGCGGGAGCGTTGGAGCAGTTCTTC. As protein: CASRLAGALEQFF.

This clone was counted a single time. The V gene is TRBV5-4, the J gene TRBJ2-1; TRBD1 might be the D (5 bases). V dropped 4 bases and J dropped 2 bases, with 13 bases sitting between them. CDR3 length equals 15 residues. CDR1 SGHNT and CDR2 YYREEE come from the germline V gene (reference sequence). The CDR3 DNA sequence: TGTGCCAGCAGCCCTCGACAGAAAACCTACAATGAGCAGTTCTTC. It codes for CASSPRQKTYNEQFF.

J is TRBJ2-5 and V is TRBV19, with TRBD1 identical over 7 bases. This CDR3 comprises 15 residues. J lost 1 base, V lost 4 bases, and 6 bases had no gene match. Germline V gene sequence: CDR1 LNHDA, CDR2 SQIVND (reference sequence). The CDR3 sequence: CASSRTGLLQETQYF. The DNA of the CDR3 is TGTGCCAGTAGTAGGACAGGATTACTCCAAGAGACCCAGTACTTC.

The chain couples TRBV27 to TRBJ1-2, with TRBD1 identical over 7 bases. CDR1 MNHEY and CDR2 SMNVEV come from the germline V gene (reference sequence). The CDR3 length is 17 residues. With V trimmed by 2 bases and J by 4 bases, 13 bases remained unmatched. CDR3 bases: TGTGCCAGCAGTTTAACGGGGGGGCAGGGGGTACCCTATGGCTACACCTTC. Translating gives CASSLTGGQGVPYGYTF.

The V call is TRBV7-9, the J call TRBJ1-5, with D maybe TRBD1 (5 bases). CDR3 size: 15 residues. Between the trimmed V and J ends, which lost 3 bases and 5 bases, there was a span of 14 bases. Germline V gives CDR1 SEHNR, CDR2 FQNEAQ (reference sequence). CDR3 nucleotide sequence: TGTGCCAGCAGCTTCTCCGGCGGAGGGGATCAGCCCCAGCATTTT. Protein sequence: CASSFSGGGDQPQHF.

The chain links TRBV18 to TRBJ1-3; no reliable D call. The CDR3 sequence is 13 residues long. Germline V gene lookup returns CDR1 KGHSH and CDR2 LQKENI. V lost 3 bases to trimming and J lost 0 bases, with 3 bases between them. CDR3 DNA: TGTGCCAGCTCACCCTACTCTGGAAACACCATATATTTT. Amino acids: CASSPYSGNTIYF.

The V call is TRBV6-6, the J call TRBJ2-6, with D tentatively TRBD2 (5 bases). The CDR3 runs 16 residues. Germline CDR1 MNHNY, CDR2 SVGAGI (reference sequence). Between the trimmed V and J ends, which lost 5 bases and 4 bases, there was a span of 15 bases. The CDR3 loop is CASSPDGGSGANVLTF. The CDR3 DNA sequence: TGTGCCAGCAGTCCGGACGGCGGGTCGGGGGCCAACGTCCTGACTTTC.

This sequence joins TRBV6-4 and TRBJ2-1; 10 nucleotides line up with TRBD2. With V trimmed by 5 bases and J by 6 bases, 19 bases remained unmatched. This CDR3 is 19 amino acids long. Per the germline V gene, CDR1 is MRHNA and CDR2 is SNTAGT. This CDR3 reads CASSKRASGSKAYRNEQFF. The CDR3 region has the DNA TGTGCCAGCAGTAAAAGGGCTAGCGGGAGTAAGGCATATCGCAATGAGCAGTTCTTC.

This clone was counted a single time. The J gene is TRBJ2-2, the V gene TRBV4-2; possible D gene TRBD1, 5 bases. The CDR3 totals 15 residues. Germline V gene data show CDR1 as LGHNA and CDR2 as YNFKEQ. V was trimmed by 0 bases and J by 6 bases, leaving 11 bases between them. The CDR3 sequence: CASSQDQQDAGELFF. As DNA, the CDR3 is TGTGCCAGCAGCCAAGACCAACAGGATGCCGGGGAGCTGTTTTTT.

The rearrangement links TRBV27 to TRBJ2-1; unclear D gene. The CDR3 extends over 15 amino acids. Looked up from germline, CDR1 is MNHEY and CDR2 is SMNVEV (reference sequence). Trimming stripped 6 bases from V and 0 bases from J, with 12 bases between. DNA for the CDR3: TGTGCCAGCAGCCCCCGCGAACTCTCCTACAATGAGCAGTTCTTC. Translated: CASSPRELSYNEQFF.

This chain links TRBV28 with TRBJ1-1, with D hard to call. The CDR3 loop spans 13 amino acids. Trimming stripped 2 bases from V and 1 base from J, with 5 bases between. CDR1 is MDHEN and CDR2 is SYDVKM in the germline V gene. The CDR3 loop is CASSLGRNTEAFF. DNA of the CDR3: TGTGCCAGCAGTTTAGGGCGGAACACTGAAGCTTTCTTT.

The chain joins TRBV25-1 to TRBJ1-1, with 9 bases that match TRBD1. Germline values: CDR1 MGHDK, CDR2 SYGVNS. The CDR3 spans 13 residues. The ends lost 5 bases at V and 4 bases at J; junction bases unmatched: 2. CDR3 nucleotides: TGTGCCAGCAGTTCGGGACAGGGCACTGAAGCTTTCTTT. It encodes CASSSGQGTEAFF. Full variable domain (outside the CDR3, taken from reference TRBV25-1 and TRBJ1-1): EADIYQTPRYLVIGTGKKITLECSQTMGHDKMYWYQQDPGMELHLIHYSYGVNSTEKGDLSSESTVSRIRTEHFPLTLESARPSHTSQYLCASSSGQGTEAFFGQGTRLTVV.

The chain links TRBV14 to TRBJ1-6; 7 bases map to TRBD1. V trimming: 3 bases; J trimming: 7 bases; junction bases outside the gene matches: 6. The CDR3 contains 15 residues. Germline CDR1 is SGHDN and CDR2 is FVKESK. The CDR3 here is CASSHRQGRNSPLHF. The DNA of the CDR3 is TGTGCCAGCAGCCATAGACAGGGTAGGAATTCACCCCTCCACTTT.

The chain is built from TRBV4-2 and TRBJ2-1, with TRBD2 matching over 11 bases. V was pared by 1 base and J by 7 bases, with 12 bases of the junction left unmatched. The CDR3 has 18 amino acids. Germline loops: CDR1 LGHNA, CDR2 YNFKEQ. In DNA form, the CDR3 reads TGTGCCAGCAGCCAAGTCAGGACTAGCGGGCCCAATGGGAATGAGCAGTTCTTC. It specifies CASSQVRTSGPNGNEQFF.

V usage is TRBV14 and J usage is TRBJ1-2, with 12 bases fitting TRBD1. J was trimmed by 6 bases and V by 1 base; bases with no gene match: 3. CDR1 is SGHDN and CDR2 is FVKESK in the germline V gene. This CDR3 has 15 amino acids. CDR3 coding DNA: TGTGCCAGCAGCCAAGGCCGGGACAGGGGGCATGGCTACACCTTC. Protein: CASSQGRDRGHGYTF. Variable domain in full (rest from reference TRBV14 and TRBJ1-2): EAGVTQFPSHSVIEKGQTVTLRCDPISGHDNLYWYRRVMGKEIKFLLHFVKESKQDESGMPNNRFLAERTGGTYSTLKVQPAELEDSGVYFCASSQGRDRGHGYTFGSGTRLTVV.

The chain carries TRBV5-4 and TRBJ2-1, with D perhaps matching TRBD2 (5 bases). This CDR3 has 14 amino acids. V lost 4 bases, J lost 1 base, and 9 bases lay in between. Germline CDR1 SGHNT, CDR2 YYREEE (reference sequence). The chain's CDR3 is CASSGSGSYNEQFF. CDR3 DNA: TGTGCCAGCAGCGGGAGTGGGTCCTACAATGAGCAGTTCTTC.

This rearrangement joins TRBV15 to TRBJ1-2, with unresolved D. Trimming stripped 8 bases from V and 2 bases from J, with 18 bases between. The CDR3 has 15 residues. Germline V gene sequence: CDR1 LNHNV, CDR2 YYDKDF (reference sequence). The chain's CDR3 is CATSPGGTENYGYTF. The CDR3 nucleotides read TGTGCCACCTCACCCGGAGGCACCGAGAACTATGGCTACACCTTC.

The rearrangement links TRBV5-8 to TRBJ1-1; TRBD1 matches 11 bases. This CDR3 region has 16 residues. From germline, CDR1 is SGHTS and CDR2 YDEGEE. With V trimmed by 3 bases and J by 3 bases, 7 bases remained unmatched. The CDR3 DNA reads as TGTGCCAGCAGCTCTTTCCGGGACAGGGGGGACACTGAAGCTTTCTTT. Protein sequence: CASSSFRDRGDTEAFF.

V gene TRBV28 combines with J gene TRBJ2-3; 12 bases line up with TRBD2. Germline lookup yields CDR1 MDHEN and CDR2 SYDVKM. CDR3 length: 16 residues. Trimming took 3 bases from V and 1 from J; bases not matched to a gene: 2. Written as DNA, the CDR3 is TGTGCCAGCAGTTTGAGACTAGCGGGAGGCACAGATACGCAGTATTTT. It encodes CASSLRLAGGTDTQYF.

The chain joins TRBV14 to TRBJ1-2; tentatively, D is TRBD1 (5 bases). Trimming cost V 1 base and J 3 bases, with 18 bases left between them. The CDR3 sequence is 17 residues long. Per germline, CDR1 SGHDN and CDR2 FVKESK. CDR3 bases: TGTGCCAGCAGCCAAGGACCTGGGAGGGGCGCTTACTATGGCTACACCTTC. This translates into CASSQGPGRGAYYGYTF. Drawing the rest from reference TRBV14 and TRBJ1-2, the complete variable domain is EAGVTQFPSHSVIEKGQTVTLRCDPISGHDNLYWYRRVMGKEIKFLLHFVKESKQDESGMPNNRFLAERTGGTYSTLKVQPAELEDSGVYFCASSQGPGRGAYYGYTFGSGTRLTVV.

This clone showed up just once. The chain combines TRBV5-5 with TRBJ1-6; D might be TRBD1 (5 bases). The CDR3 spans 16 residues. Trimming stripped 4 bases from V and 6 bases from J, with 17 bases between. Per the germline V gene, CDR1 is SGHKS and CDR2 is YYEKEE (reference sequence). The CDR3 nucleotides are TGTGCCAGCAGCAACAACAGGTTTTGGGGTAATTCACCCCTCCACTTT. Its protein product is CASSNNRFWGNSPLHF.

In the case of this clone: The sample holds other DNA sequences that translate to the same CDR3. The J gene is TRBJ1-2, the V gene TRBV5-1; TRBD1 agrees at 9 bases. CDR3 length: 15 amino acids. Trimming at V came to 4 bases and at J to 2 bases, leaving 6 bases not matched to a gene. Germline V gene data show CDR1 as SGHRS and CDR2 as YFSETQ. The CDR3 loop is CASSRSGQGNYGYTF. DNA of the CDR3: TGCGCCAGCAGCCGATCGGGACAGGGCAACTATGGCTACACCTTC.

The rearrangement uses TRBV5-8 and TRBJ2-2, with D possibly TRBD1 on 6 matching bases. CDR3 length: 15 amino acids. The V gene lost 1 base and the J gene lost 9 bases, with 16 bases spanning the gap. In germline, CDR1 is SGHTS, CDR2 YDEGEE. The CDR3 reads CASSLRDLQGRELFF. CDR3 nucleotide sequence: TGTGCCAGCAGCTTGAGGGATTTACAGGGCCGGGAGCTGTTTTTT.

This clone is a singleton in its sample. This chain joins TRBV6-4 and TRBJ2-3; tentatively, D is TRBD1 (6 bases). This CDR3 region has 13 residues. Germline V gene sequence: CDR1 MRHNA, CDR2 SNTAGT. Deletions cut 4 bases from V and 6 bases from J, with 11 bases between. The CDR3 bases are TGTGCCAGCAGTGTAGGACAGCGGGATACGCAGTATTTT. Translating it yields CASSVGQRDTQYF.

V gene TRBV5-1 combines with J gene TRBJ1-4, with D possibly TRBD1 on 5 matching bases. V gave up 4 bases and J gave up 7 bases, with 20 bases separating them. CDR3 length: 16 residues. Germline assignment: CDR1 SGHRS and CDR2 YFSETQ. For the CDR3, the DNA is TGCGCCAGCAGCCCGTCGGCAGGGTCGATAAGTGAAAAACTGTTTTTT. Its translation is CASSPSAGSISEKLFF.

The chain is built from TRBV30 and TRBJ1-1; D remains ambiguous. CDR1 and CDR2 from the germline V gene are GTSNPN and SVGIG (reference sequence). The CDR3 consists of 16 residues. V lost 4 bases, J lost 3 bases, and 21 bases lay in between. CDR3 bases: TGTGCCTGGACCCAACCCTTTCCAGGCAGTGACACTGAAGCTTTCTTT. Residues: CAWTQPFPGSDTEAFF.

The rearrangement links TRBV18 to TRBJ2-1; D unresolved. The CDR3 has 15 residues. V was pared by 3 bases and J by 0 bases, with 9 bases between. CDR1 is KGHSH, CDR2 LQKENI, per germline. The CDR3 reads CASSPSLSSYNEQFF. The CDR3 nucleotides are TGTGCCAGCTCACCGTCTCTTAGCTCCTACAATGAGCAGTTCTTC.